The clone carrying this T cell receptor (beta chain) has just a few counts. Its antigen is unidentified. This specimen comes from a study of cytomegalovirus exposure and HLA in healthy donors. In the study overall: A later analysis reported the 120 or so validation repertoires used the same platform as the approximately 650 first-cohort repertoires.

CDR3 length equals 14 residues. J lost 0 bases, V lost 5 bases, and 2 bases had no gene match. The germline V gene has CDR1 SEHNR and CDR2 FQNEAQ (reference sequence). Broader study findings: A classifier reportedly called cytomegalovirus status with high sensitivity and specificity.

Sequencing used immunoSEQ multiplex PCR; TCRdb keeps in-frame clones, though not all of them. The data hold some 130,000 clones, with 84% observed a single time. Sequenced input: PBMCs. The source is a woman aged 25 to 45 in good health and CMV-seronegative. V gene TRBV7-9 combines with J gene TRBJ1-2, with TRBD1 matching 8 bases. The CDR3 loop is CASSRDRPNYGYTF. The CDR3 nucleotides are TGTGCCAGCAGCCGGGACAGGCCTAACTATGGCTACACCTTC.